This T cell receptor beta chain was documented in a study of identical twins. Using its own MiXCR run on the 5' RACE reads, TCRdb lists one record per CDR3 protein. The data contain around 490,000 distinct CDR3 sequences, approximately 20% of them singletons. In its sample, this clonotype was seen a few times. The antigen remains unidentified. Findings of the study overall: One should note that invariant MAIT and iNKT cells could partly confound zero-insertion analyses. Models, which agreed with sharing between unrelated individuals, nonetheless underestimated the out-of-frame TCR alpha sharing seen in monozygotic twins. High-abundance cord blood beta clonotypes had fewer insertions; memory repertoires showed none. The authors drew conclusions from cross-sectional statistical analysis rather than following the same donors.

Germline V gene data show CDR1 as LGHDT and CDR2 as YNNKEL (reference sequence). V was trimmed by 5 bases and J by 6 bases, leaving 9 bases between them. This CDR3 has 12 amino acids. Another study also made use of these data, one on yellow fever vaccine responses in identical twins.

The receptor was isolated from a woman under 30 in good health. Sequencing was done on a sample of CD4+ T cells sorted from blood. This sequence joins TRBV3-1 and TRBJ2-3; the D is unclear. The DNA of the CDR3 is TGTGCCAGCAGCGCTAATCCCGATACGCAGTATTTT. Amino acid sequence: CASSANPDTQYF.